This is a list of T cell receptor beta chains from one sample in a study of blood T cells in healthy people across ages. One entry per CDR3 protein, called by TCRdb with MiXCR from the 5' RACE reads. The sample consists of more than 900,000 distinct CDR3 sequences, roughly 24% of them appearing once. The same sample was also used in a study of T cells of mothers and their children.

The sample comprised blood. These receptor sequences come from a girl between 2 and 10 years old in good health. The CDR3 runs from the conserved cysteine through the conserved F or W. Each record gives: clone size, D gene, CDR3 length, J gene, V gene, CDR3 protein, CDR3 DNA. D genes are given only for firm matches. Some rows have no size entry. The others give once, few or many, or a class for an expanded clone.

few	NA	15	TRBJ2-5	TRBV29-1	CSVDDSSFRQETQYF	TGCAGCGTTGACGACTCTAGCTTTCGCCAAGAGACCCAGTACTTC
NA	NA	13	TRBJ2-3	TRBV2	CASSVQGSDTQYF	TGTGCCAGCAGTGTACAGGGTTCGGATACGCAGTATTTT
few	NA	16	TRBJ2-3	TRBV9	CASSVSPGGYTDTQYF	TGTGCCAGCAGCGTCTCTCCCGGGGGCTACACAGATACGCAGTATTTT
NA	NA	11	TRBJ2-1	TRBV20-1	CSATRNNEQFF	TGCAGTGCCACACGCAACAATGAGCAGTTCTTC
few	TRBD1	14	TRBJ1-2	TRBV20-1	CSARVPTGVYGYTF	TGCAGTGCTAGAGTCCCTACAGGGGTCTATGGCTACACCTTC
NA	NA	14	TRBJ2-5	TRBV4-1	CASSQDWRRGTQYF	TGCGCCAGCAGCCAAGATTGGCGGAGGGGGACCCAGTACTTC
NA	TRBD2	15	TRBJ2-5	TRBV20-1	CSARDIAGESWTQYF	TGCAGTGCTAGAGATATTGCGGGGGAGTCGTGGACCCAGTACTTC
NA	TRBD1	14	TRBJ2-1	TRBV29-1	CSVAQINRGNEQFF	TGCAGCGTCGCACAGATCAACAGGGGAAATGAGCAGTTCTTC
NA	NA	14	TRBJ2-3	TRBV6-5	CASSYGGGPNTQYF	TGTGCCAGCAGTTACGGAGGCGGCCCTAATACGCAGTATTTT
NA	NA	12	TRBJ2-7	TRBV29-1	CSVDRQEGEQYF	TGCAGCGTTGATCGGCAGGAGGGCGAGCAGTACTTC
NA	TRBD2	13	TRBJ2-7	TRBV2	CASREREGLEQYF	TGTGCCAGCCGGGAGCGGGAGGGCCTCGAGCAGTACTTC
NA	TRBD1	14	TRBJ1-5	TRBV3-1	CASSQGQGGKPQHF	TGTGCCAGCAGCCAAGGGCAAGGGGGCAAACCCCAGCATTTT
NA	NA	15	TRBJ1-4	TRBV4-3	CASSQHEQDGEKLFF	TGCGCCAGCAGCCAACATGAGCAGGACGGTGAAAAACTGTTTTTT
few	NA	14	TRBJ2-1	TRBV13	CASKSGTDYNEQFF	TGTGCCAGCAAGTCCGGGACTGACTACAATGAGCAGTTCTTC
few	NA	13	TRBJ2-7	TRBV24-1	CATSDGARNEQYF	TGTGCCACCAGTGATGGAGCTAGAAACGAGCAGTACTTC
NA	NA	11	TRBJ1-4	TRBV2	CASRGSEKLFF	TGTGCCAGCAGGGGAAGTGAAAAGCTGTTTTTT
NA	NA	14	TRBJ2-7	TRBV5-5	CASSPLEGRDEQYF	TGTGCCAGCAGCCCCTTAGAGGGCAGGGACGAGCAGTACTTC
few	TRBD2	17	TRBJ2-1	TRBV24-1	CATSVPGLAGGWNEQFF	TGTGCCACCAGCGTCCCGGGACTAGCGGGGGGGTGGAATGAGCAGTTCTTC
NA	TRBD1	16	TRBJ1-2	TRBV18	CASSPQDRIERYGYTF	TGTGCCAGCTCACCGCAGGACAGGATTGAACGCTATGGCTACACCTTC
many	NA	12	TRBJ2-5	TRBV5-5	CASSFLAETQYF	TGTGCCAGCAGCTTTTTAGCGGAGACCCAGTACTTC
NA	NA	15	TRBJ2-2	TRBV5-1	CASGLVGVGTGELFF	TGCGCCAGCGGTCTTGTAGGAGTCGGCACCGGGGAGCTGTTTTTT
NA	TRBD2	15	TRBJ2-5	TRBV12-3/TRBV12-4	CASSWGAGAQETQYF	TGTGCCAGCTCCTGGGGAGCGGGAGCCCAAGAGACCCAGTACTTC
few	NA	13	TRBJ2-1	TRBV6-5	CASSYKRDNEQFF	TGTGCCAGCAGTTACAAGCGGGACAATGAGCAGTTCTTC
NA	TRBD1	16	TRBJ1-1	TRBV3-1	CASSHGTGGENTEAFF	TGTGCCAGCAGCCATGGAACAGGGGGAGAGAACACTGAAGCTTTCTTT
few	NA	12	TRBJ1-2	TRBV20-1	CSAPGFLGGYTF	TGCAGTGCTCCCGGCTTTTTGGGAGGCTACACCTTC
NA	NA	16	TRBJ2-2	TRBV14	CASSQDTGHVTGELFF	TGTGCCAGCAGCCAAGATACGGGACATGTCACCGGGGAGCTGTTTTTT
NA	TRBD2	14	TRBJ2-1	TRBV7-2	CASSSVSGGNEQFF	TGTGCCAGCAGCTCGGTTAGCGGGGGCAATGAGCAGTTCTTC
NA	TRBD2	15	TRBJ2-7	TRBV5-1	CASSPFSGRAYEQYF	TGCGCCAGCAGCCCATTCAGCGGGAGGGCCTACGAGCAGTACTTC
few	NA	15	TRBJ2-1	TRBV7-8	CASSHPGTTNNEQFF	TGTGCCAGCTCTCATCCCGGGACAACTAACAATGAGCAGTTCTTC
NA	NA	16	TRBJ2-5	TRBV7-2	CASSFSPWTPQETQYF	TGTGCCAGCAGCTTCAGTCCTTGGACACCTCAAGAGACCCAGTACTTC
few	TRBD1	15	TRBJ2-3	TRBV29-1	CSVEMAGGVRRTQYF	TGCAGCGTTGAAATGGCAGGGGGAGTCAGAAGGACGCAGTATTTT
NA	NA	12	TRBJ2-1	TRBV10-3	CAISAQSDEQFF	TGTGCCATCAGTGCCCAATCAGATGAGCAGTTCTTC
NA	NA	17	TRBJ2-2	TRBV4-2	CASSQERRGANTGELFF	TGTGCCAGCAGCCAGGAGAGACGTGGGGCGAACACCGGGGAGCTGTTTTTT
NA	NA	13	TRBJ2-1	TRBV29-1	CSGSRERWSEQFF	TGCAGCGGGTCCAGGGAAAGGTGGAGTGAGCAGTTCTTC
few	NA	12	TRBJ1-2	TRBV29-1	CSVEGRYYGYTF	TGCAGCGTTGAGGGCAGATACTATGGCTACACCTTC
few	NA	14	TRBJ1-5	TRBV4-1	CASSQSLINQPQHF	TGCGCCAGCAGCCAAAGTCTGATCAATCAGCCCCAGCATTTT
few	TRBD2	15	TRBJ2-3	TRBV20-1	CSARDGRGGTDTQYF	TGCAGTGCTAGAGATGGGCGGGGGGGCACAGATACGCAGTATTTT
NA	TRBD1	14	TRBJ2-1	TRBV28	CASSRTGIYNEQFF	TGTGCCAGCAGTCGGACAGGGATTTACAATGAGCAGTTCTTC
few	TRBD2	15	TRBJ2-1	TRBV27	CACSPIAGSYNEQFF	TGTGCCTGCAGTCCAATAGCGGGGTCCTACAATGAGCAGTTCTTC
NA	NA	12	TRBJ1-1	TRBV28	CASSLLEGKAFF	TGTGCCAGCAGTTTACTGGAGGGGAAGGCTTTCTTT
NA	NA	12	TRBJ1-5	TRBV7-9	CTSRQGDQPQHF	TGTACCAGCAGGCAAGGGGATCAGCCCCAGCATTTT
NA	NA	14	TRBJ2-5	TRBV2	CASNGDPNQETQYF	TGTGCCAGCAATGGGGACCCTAACCAAGAGACCCAGTACTTC
NA	TRBD1	16	TRBJ2-5	TRBV6-2/TRBV6-3	CASSYGQGVGEETQYF	TGTGCCAGCAGTTACGGGCAGGGGGTCGGAGAAGAGACCCAGTACTTC
NA	NA	15	TRBJ2-1	TRBV11-2	CASSLGVSSGDEQFF	TGTGCCAGCAGCTTAGGAGTTTCATCAGGAGATGAGCAGTTCTTC
few	TRBD1	17	TRBJ2-5	TRBV29-1	CSVERVTGERFQETQYF	TGCAGCGTTGAAAGAGTGACAGGGGAGAGATTCCAAGAGACCCAGTACTTC
few	NA	13	TRBJ2-3	TRBV29-1	CSVQGLFTDTQYF	TGCAGCGTGCAGGGACTCTTCACAGATACGCAGTATTTT
NA	NA	15	TRBJ1-2	TRBV5-6	CASSLLRVGSYGYTF	TGTGCCAGCAGCCTCCTCCGCGTAGGATCCTATGGCTACACCTTC
NA	NA	15	TRBJ1-3	TRBV12-3/TRBV12-4	CASTPGGVLGNTIYF	TGTGCCAGCACCCCTGGGGGGGTCTTAGGAAACACCATATATTTT
NA	TRBD2	19	TRBJ2-5	TRBV7-8	CASSSPGLAGTILQETQYF	TGTGCCAGCAGCTCGCCCGGACTAGCGGGGACCATACTCCAAGAGACCCAGTACTTC
once	TRBD2	15	TRBJ2-1	TRBV6-5	CASSYTSGSLNEQFF	TGTGCCAGCAGTTATACTAGCGGGAGTTTGAATGAGCAGTTCTTC
few	NA	15	TRBJ2-3	TRBV4-3	CASSRRDLRADTQYF	TGCGCCAGCAGCCGCAGGGATCTTCGGGCAGATACGCAGTATTTT
NA	TRBD1	14	TRBJ2-7	TRBV12-3/TRBV12-4	CASRNRGSGYEQYF	TGTGCCAGCAGGAACAGGGGAAGTGGTTACGAGCAGTACTTC
NA	NA	10	TRBJ2-1	TRBV2	CATGPNEQFF	TGTGCCACCGGACCCAATGAGCAGTTCTTC
NA	TRBD2	14	TRBJ2-1	TRBV28	CASRSGKSYNEQFF	TGTGCCAGCAGGAGCGGGAAATCCTACAATGAGCAGTTCTTC
NA	NA	13	TRBJ2-5	TRBV7-2	CASSDPKVGTQYF	TGTGCCAGCAGCGATCCGAAAGTAGGGACCCAGTACTTC
NA	NA	15	TRBJ2-3	TRBV2	CASSGGRFSTDTQYF	TGTGCCAGCAGTGGAGGGCGGTTCAGCACAGATACGCAGTATTTT
NA	NA	14	TRBJ1-2	TRBV20-1	CSAIPDRSDYGYTF	TGCAGTGCTATACCAGACAGATCCGACTATGGCTACACCTTC
NA	TRBD1	15	TRBJ1-3	TRBV11-2	CASSFAGTAGNTIYF	TGTGCCAGCAGCTTTGCCGGGACAGCTGGAAACACCATATATTTT
NA	TRBD1	13	TRBJ1-2	TRBV6-5	CASSHRTGDGYTF	TGTGCCAGCAGTCATCGGACAGGGGACGGCTACACCTTC